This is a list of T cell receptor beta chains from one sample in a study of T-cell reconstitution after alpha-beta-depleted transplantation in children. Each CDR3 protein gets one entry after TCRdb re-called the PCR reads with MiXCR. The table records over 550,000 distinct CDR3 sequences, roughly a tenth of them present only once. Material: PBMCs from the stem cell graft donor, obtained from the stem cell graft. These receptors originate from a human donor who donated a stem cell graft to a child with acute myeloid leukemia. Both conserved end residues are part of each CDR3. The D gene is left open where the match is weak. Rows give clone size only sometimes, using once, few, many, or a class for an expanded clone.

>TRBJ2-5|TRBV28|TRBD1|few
CASSFAGTVETQYF
TGTGCCAGCAGTTTTGCCGGGACAGTAGAGACCCAGTACTTC
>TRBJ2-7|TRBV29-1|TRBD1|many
CSVGDYGQGVREQYF
TGCAGCGTTGGAGATTATGGACAGGGGGTGCGGGAGCAGTACTTC
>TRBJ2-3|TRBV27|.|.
CASSLNRLAADTQYF
TGTGCCAGCAGTTTAAATCGGCTAGCAGCAGATACGCAGTATTTT
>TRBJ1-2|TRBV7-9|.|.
CASSPRTGLNYGYTF
TGTGCCAGCAGCCCAAGGACCGGTCTTAACTATGGCTACACCTTC
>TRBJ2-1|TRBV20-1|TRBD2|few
CSAIPRTSGNNEQFF
TGCAGTGCTATCCCCCGGACTAGCGGAAACAATGAGCAGTTCTTC
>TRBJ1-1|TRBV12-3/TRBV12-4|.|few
CASSRQTMSPGRAFF
TGTGCCAGCAGCCGACAGACGATGTCGCCGGGCCGAGCTTTCTTT
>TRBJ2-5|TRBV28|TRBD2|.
CASTDGLAGGQETQYF
TGTGCCAGCACCGACGGACTAGCGGGAGGGCAAGAGACCCAGTACTTC
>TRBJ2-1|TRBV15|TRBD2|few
CATSRDIYRTSGSNEQFF
TGTGCCACCAGCAGAGATATTTATCGGACTAGCGGGTCGAATGAGCAGTTCTTC
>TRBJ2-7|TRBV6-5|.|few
CASSYRGAVPYEQYF
TGTGCCAGCAGTTACAGGGGCGCGGTACCCTACGAGCAGTACTTC
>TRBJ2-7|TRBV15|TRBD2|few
CATSRVKGLAGEQYF
TGTGCCACCAGCAGAGTGAAGGGACTAGCGGGAGAGCAGTACTTC
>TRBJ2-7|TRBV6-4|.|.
CASPAGRTNKYEQYF
TGTGCCAGCCCCGCGGGCAGGACAAACAAATACGAGCAGTACTTC
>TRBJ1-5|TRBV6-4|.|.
CASRDPGSGNQPQHF
TGTGCCAGCAGAGACCCCGGTTCGGGCAATCAGCCCCAGCATTTT
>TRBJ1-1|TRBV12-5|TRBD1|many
CASGLARGTGNTEAFF
TGTGCTAGTGGTTTGGCCCGAGGGACAGGGAACACTGAAGCTTTCTTT
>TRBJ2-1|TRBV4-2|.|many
CASSPTSLSYNEQFF
TGTGCCAGCAGCCCCACTAGCCTCTCCTACAATGAGCAGTTCTTC
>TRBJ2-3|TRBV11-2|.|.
CASAWKDTQYF
TGTGCCAGCGCGTGGAAGGATACGCAGTATTTT
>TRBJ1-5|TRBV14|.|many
CASSQDRRGGKDQPQHF
TGTGCCAGCAGCCAAGATCGCCGGGGAGGCAAGGATCAGCCCCAGCATTTT
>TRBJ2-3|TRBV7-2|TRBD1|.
CASSSSTGVDTQYF
TGTGCCAGCAGCTCCTCGACAGGGGTGGATACGCAGTATTTT
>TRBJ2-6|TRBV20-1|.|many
CSARSQVSGANVLTF
TGCAGTGCTAGATCGCAGGTCTCTGGGGCCAACGTCCTGACTTTC
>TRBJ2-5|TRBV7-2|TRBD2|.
CASSPSGSYQETQYF
TGTGCCAGCAGCCCGAGCGGGAGCTACCAAGAGACCCAGTACTTC
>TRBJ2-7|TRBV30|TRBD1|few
CAWSGQGYEQYF
TGTGCCTGGTCGGGACAGGGGTACGAGCAGTACTTC
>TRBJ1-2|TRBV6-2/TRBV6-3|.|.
CASSTTANYGYTF
TGTGCCAGCAGTACGACAGCTAACTATGGCTACACCTTC
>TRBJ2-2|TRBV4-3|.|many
CASSQEYSAVLTGELFF
TGCGCCAGCAGCCAAGAATATTCGGCGGTCCTGACCGGGGAGCTGTTTTTT
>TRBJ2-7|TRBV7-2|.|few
CASSPGRSAGQYF
TGTGCCAGCAGCCCCGGCCGATCCGCAGGACAGTACTTC
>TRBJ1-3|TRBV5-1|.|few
CASRESGSGNTIYF
TGCGCCAGCAGAGAATCCGGCTCTGGAAACACCATATATTTT
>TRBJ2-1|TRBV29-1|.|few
CSSRQQGGLDEQFF
TGCAGCTCCCGTCAGCAAGGGGGGCTAGACGAGCAGTTCTTC
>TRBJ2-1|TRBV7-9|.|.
CASSPPLYNEQFF
TGTGCCAGCAGCCCCCCTCTCTACAATGAGCAGTTCTTC
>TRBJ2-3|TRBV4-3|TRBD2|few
CASSQGLAGFDTQYF
TGCGCCAGCAGCCAAGGGCTAGCGGGTTTCGATACGCAGTATTTT
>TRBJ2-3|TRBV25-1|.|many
CASSALGYADTQYF
TGTGCCAGCAGCGCGTTGGGATATGCAGATACGCAGTATTTT
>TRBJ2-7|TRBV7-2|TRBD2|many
CASSSLGAGGEQYF
TGTGCCAGCAGCTCCCTAGGAGCGGGAGGCGAGCAGTACTTC
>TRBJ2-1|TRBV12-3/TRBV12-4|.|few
CASSPRTHKSSYNEQFF
TGTGCCAGCAGTCCCCGGACGCACAAGAGCTCCTACAATGAGCAGTTCTTC